Listed below are T cell receptor beta chains from one sample, sequenced in a study of OX40 agonist ivuxolimab in advanced cancers. Clones were read by immunoSEQ multiplex PCR, and TCRdb kept only the in-frame ones, dropping some. The sample consists of over 35,000 clones, 60% to 80% of them appearing once. The sequences come from CD4+ or CD8+ T cells sorted from blood, collected in a trial of the OX40 agonist ivuxolimab. Receptor source: an adult with an advanced solid tumor such as melanoma, head and neck, liver or kidney cancer. Each CDR3 is given without its conserved first and last residue. D genes are given only for firm matches.

V	D	J	CDR3
TRBV5-1	TRBD1	TRBJ2-2	ASSLVATGGTGELF
TRBV19	-	TRBJ1-2	ASSIGDHYGYT
TRBV19	TRBD1	TRBJ1-4	ASSITGANEKLF
TRBV4-2	TRBD1	TRBJ1-5	ASRPTGSSNQPQH
TRBV4-2	TRBD2	TRBJ2-5	ASSPTSGRYQETQY
TRBV4-1	TRBD1	TRBJ1-5	ASSQGDRGYDQPQH
TRBV5-1	-	TRBJ1-2	ASSLDTPLGYGYT
TRBV6-1	TRBD1	TRBJ1-5	ASSGQGGGQPQH
TRBV29-1	TRBD1	TRBJ1-2	SADRGRIYGYT
TRBV5-3	-	TRBJ1-1	ASSQVRNTEAF
TRBV7-2	-	TRBJ2-6	ASSPSRFSGANVLT
TRBV5-4	-	TRBJ1-3	ASSLGAPSSGNTIY
TRBV19	-	TRBJ2-2	ASSILDSHTGELF
TRBV30	-	TRBJ2-5	AWSVGNQETQY
TRBV7-8	TRBD1	TRBJ2-7	ASSFQGAYEQY
TRBV7-9	-	TRBJ2-1	ASRLVGLSSYNEQF
TRBV6-1	-	TRBJ1-6	ASSVYGDSNSPLH
TRBV11-2	-	TRBJ1-5	ASSLDQRQPQH
TRBV11-2	-	TRBJ1-6	ASSLDGGSPLH
TRBV6-5	-	TRBJ2-3	ASSYFRADTQY
TRBV10-2	-	TRBJ1-5	ASSYSFAGFLGNQPQH
TRBV9	TRBD1	TRBJ2-3	ASSPPTGLTDTQY
TRBV4-1	TRBD2	TRBJ2-3	ASSLLTSGDTQY
TRBV5-5	-	TRBJ2-7	ASSLNGYEQY
TRBV6-1	-	TRBJ1-1	ASSPSRVTATEAF
TRBV2	TRBD1	TRBJ1-5	ASRGDRGHQPQH
TRBV6-1	TRBD1	TRBJ1-4	ASSEVWGTGKNEKLF
TRBV11-2	TRBD1	TRBJ1-1	ASSGYRGGTEAF
TRBV5-6	TRBD1	TRBJ1-1	ASSSGQGAGEAF
TRBV7-9	-	TRBJ1-1	ASSSQGNTEAF
TRBV19	TRBD1	TRBJ1-1	ASSIAVPTGGKLNTEAF
TRBV5-1	-	TRBJ1-1	ASSLSSQTEAF
TRBV10-2	TRBD2	TRBJ2-5	ASSPGTSGGLAGTQY
TRBV30	-	TRBJ1-5	AWSWRNSNQPQH
TRBV7-9	TRBD1	TRBJ2-5	ASSFTGGGEETQY
TRBV18	TRBD1	TRBJ1-4	ASSLPVGTGREKLF